This entry concerns a single T cell receptor beta chain. Its antigen is unknown. This record belongs to a study of T-cell reconstitution after alpha-beta-depleted transplantation in children. Regarding the study as a whole: Some patients showed high day-60 TCRbeta diversity, which derived from surviving recipient T cells and thymic progenitors. The main origin of T-cell counts and diversity one year after transplant was newly produced T cells. Alpha-beta T cells present about two months after transplant were reported to originate from several hundred expanded graft clones.

Preparation of the TCRbeta library used unique molecular identifiers. One entry per CDR3 protein, called by TCRdb with MiXCR from the PCR reads. The repertoire holds hundreds of thousands of distinct CDR3 sequences, approximately 24% seen once, with under 5.5% in the top ten. Looked up from germline, CDR1 is LGHNA and CDR2 is YNFKEQ. The CDR3 covers 19 residues. V dropped 7 bases and J dropped 5; count of bases not matched to a gene: 20. The chain joins TRBV4-2 to TRBJ2-3; TRBD2 matches at 11 bases. Sequencing used PBMCs, mostly from graft donor cells, obtained 360 days after TCRalphabeta/CD19-depleted stem cell transplant. The receptor was isolated from a female patient under 10 years old who had a stem cell transplant for congenital amegakaryocytic thrombocytopenia, so the T cells may come from the graft donor. The CDR3 nucleotides read TGTGCCAGCACACATACACCGCCCTTGCTAGCGGGAGGAGGAGATACGCAGTATTTT. This gives the protein CASTHTPPLLAGGGDTQYF.